The sample holds a few counts of the clone carrying this T cell receptor beta chain. The antigen is not known. The PCR made use of 60 Vbeta and 13 Jbeta primers. TCRdb keeps only in-frame clones here, not all; method: immunoSEQ multiplex PCR. Of roughly 68,000 clones listed, approximately 70% are singletons. These data are taken from a study of cytomegalovirus exposure and HLA in healthy donors. Study results and caveats: Among immune exposure information, only CMV serostatus was available.

This TCR derives from a man aged 40-49 years in good health and CMV-seropositive. Material: PBMCs.

The CDR3 spells CAWSKMTGINEKLFF. Written as DNA, the CDR3 is TGTGCCTGGAGTAAGATGACAGGGATTAATGAAAAACTGTTTTTT. This chain joins TRBV30 and TRBJ1-4; 7 nucleotides agree with TRBD1. J gave up 4 bases and V 2 bases, and 7 bases lay outside the gene matches. Germline V gene lookup returns CDR1 GTSNPN and CDR2 SVGIG (reference sequence). This CDR3 contains 15 residues.